A selection of T cell receptor beta chains follows, all from one sample in a study of blood T cell repertoires in COVID-19. Clones were sequenced by immunoSEQ multiplex PCR, and TCRdb holds only the in-frame ones, with some missing. This sample has 200,000 or so clones, with around 84% found just once. The sequenced sample consisted of peripheral blood. The receptors shown here come from a woman at least 80 years old with COVID-19, enrolled during active disease. Both conserved end residues are part of each CDR3. A D gene is named only where the DNA matches it firmly. The size of a clone is reported for some rows only, either as once, few or many, or as a class for expanded clones.

abundance: -; v_gene: TRBV5-1; d_gene: -; j_gene: TRBJ2-2; CDR3aa: CASSPRTDTNTGELFF; CDR3nt: TGCGCCAGCAGCCCCCGGACAGACACGAACACCGGGGAGCTGTTTTTT
abundance: -; v_gene: TRBV5-1; d_gene: TRBD2; j_gene: TRBJ2-2; CDR3aa: CASSSGTSGVGGELFF; CDR3nt: TGCGCCAGCAGCTCCGGGACTAGCGGGGTCGGCGGGGAGCTGTTTTTT
abundance: -; v_gene: TRBV15; d_gene: -; j_gene: TRBJ1-5; CDR3aa: CATADNRGYRLNQPQHF; CDR3nt: TGTGCCACCGCGGATAATCGGGGATACCGACTAAATCAGCCCCAGCATTTT
abundance: -; v_gene: TRBV30; d_gene: TRBD1; j_gene: TRBJ1-2; CDR3aa: CAWSEIRTGLNGYTF; CDR3nt: TGTGCCTGGAGCGAAATCCGGACAGGGCTTAATGGCTACACCTTC
abundance: -; v_gene: TRBV28; d_gene: TRBD2; j_gene: TRBJ2-2; CDR3aa: CASSPYFILAPSGTNTGELFF; CDR3nt: TGTGCCAGCAGTCCCTATTTTATCCTAGCCCCTAGCGGGACTAACACCGGGGAGCTGTTTTTT
abundance: few; v_gene: TRBV7-2; d_gene: -; j_gene: TRBJ1-6; CDR3aa: CASSSFGHAETFHF; CDR3nt: TGTGCCAGCAGCTCCTTCGGACATGCAGAGACGTTCCACTTT
abundance: few; v_gene: TRBV12-3/TRBV12-4; d_gene: -; j_gene: TRBJ1-1; CDR3aa: CASSLRGGTEAFF; CDR3nt: TGTGCCAGCAGTTTGAGAGGGGGCACTGAAGCTTTCTTT
abundance: -; v_gene: TRBV30; d_gene: -; j_gene: TRBJ2-2; CDR3aa: CASRSLQDTGELFF; CDR3nt: TGTGCCTCGAGATCCCTCCAGGACACCGGGGAGCTGTTTTTT
abundance: -; v_gene: TRBV24-1; d_gene: -; j_gene: TRBJ1-1; CDR3aa: CATGDPNTEAFF; CDR3nt: TGTGCCACCGGAGACCCGAACACTGAAGCTTTCTTT
abundance: -; v_gene: TRBV20-1; d_gene: -; j_gene: TRBJ2-7; CDR3aa: CSASQTIYEQYF; CDR3nt: TGCAGTGCTAGTCAGACAATTTACGAGCAGTACTTC
abundance: once; v_gene: TRBV19; d_gene: -; j_gene: TRBJ2-5; CDR3aa: CASRSRGDETQYF; CDR3nt: TGTGCCAGTAGAAGCAGGGGTGACGAGACCCAGTACTTC
abundance: -; v_gene: TRBV2; d_gene: TRBD1; j_gene: TRBJ2-3; CDR3aa: CASRRTGPADTQYF; CDR3nt: TGTGCCAGCAGGAGGACAGGGCCAGCAGATACGCAGTATTTT
abundance: -; v_gene: TRBV24-1; d_gene: -; j_gene: TRBJ2-2; CDR3aa: CATRTGNANTGELFF; CDR3nt: TGTGCCACCAGAACAGGAAACGCGAACACCGGGGAGCTGTTTTTT
abundance: -; v_gene: TRBV19; d_gene: -; j_gene: TRBJ1-5; CDR3aa: CASMGLAKRGPNQPQHF; CDR3nt: TGTGCCAGTATGGGTTTGGCAAAAAGGGGTCCCAATCAGCCCCAGCATTTT
abundance: -; v_gene: TRBV6-5; d_gene: -; j_gene: TRBJ2-3; CDR3aa: CASKAGTTDTQYF; CDR3nt: TGTGCCAGCAAGGCGGGGACCACAGATACGCAGTATTTT
abundance: -; v_gene: TRBV19; d_gene: -; j_gene: TRBJ1-2; CDR3aa: CASGWAGYGYTF; CDR3nt: TGTGCCAGTGGTTGGGCCGGCTATGGCTACACCTTC
abundance: -; v_gene: TRBV5-1; d_gene: -; j_gene: TRBJ1-1; CDR3aa: CASSSAGHRNTEAFF; CDR3nt: TGCGCCAGCAGCTCAGCGGGACATCGGAACACTGAAGCTTTCTTT
abundance: -; v_gene: TRBV27; d_gene: TRBD2; j_gene: TRBJ2-2; CDR3aa: CASSFPTSLGTGELFF; CDR3nt: TGTGCCAGCAGTTTCCCGACTAGCCTAGGGACCGGGGAGCTGTTTTTT
abundance: -; v_gene: TRBV5-1; d_gene: -; j_gene: TRBJ1-5; CDR3aa: CASSLIGESQPQHF; CDR3nt: TGCGCCAGCAGCTTGATAGGGGAAAGTCAGCCCCAGCATTTT
abundance: once; v_gene: TRBV2; d_gene: TRBD1; j_gene: TRBJ1-6; CDR3aa: CASRLQGPRTNSPLHF; CDR3nt: TGTGCCAGCAGGCTACAGGGGCCCCGAACTAATTCACCCCTCCACTTT
abundance: -; v_gene: TRBV30; d_gene: -; j_gene: TRBJ2-2; CDR3aa: CAWSAGAGVAGELFF; CDR3nt: TGTGCCTGGAGTGCGGGGGCGGGGGTCGCCGGGGAGCTGTTTTTT
abundance: -; v_gene: TRBV4-3; d_gene: -; j_gene: TRBJ2-5; CDR3aa: CASSQDWSARAQYF; CDR3nt: TGCGCCAGCAGCCAAGATTGGAGCGCGAGGGCCCAGTACTTC
abundance: once; v_gene: TRBV18; d_gene: -; j_gene: TRBJ1-4; CDR3aa: CASSPTAGVEKLFF; CDR3nt: TGTGCCAGCTCCCCGACGGCAGGGGTTGAAAAACTGTTTTTT
abundance: -; v_gene: TRBV14; d_gene: -; j_gene: TRBJ1-1; CDR3aa: CASSQTGGAFF; CDR3nt: TGTGCCAGCAGCCAAACGGGGGGAGCTTTCTTT
abundance: -; v_gene: TRBV19; d_gene: TRBD2; j_gene: TRBJ2-1; CDR3aa: CASSPRTSQLYNEQFF; CDR3nt: TGTGCCAGTAGTCCTCGGACTAGCCAGCTGTACAATGAGCAGTTCTTC
abundance: few; v_gene: TRBV5-1; d_gene: -; j_gene: TRBJ2-2; CDR3aa: CASSPWARAAVTGELFF; CDR3nt: TGCGCCAGCAGCCCCTGGGCCAGGGCAGCTGTCACCGGGGAGCTGTTTTTT
abundance: -; v_gene: TRBV5-1; d_gene: TRBD1; j_gene: TRBJ2-2; CDR3aa: CASSYRTGGYSSGELFF; CDR3nt: TGCGCCAGCAGCTATCGGACAGGAGGATATTCGTCCGGGGAGCTGTTTTTT
abundance: few; v_gene: TRBV7-3; d_gene: -; j_gene: TRBJ2-1; CDR3aa: CASSLNPLELVDEQFF; CDR3nt: TGTGCCAGCAGCTTAAACCCTCTCGAGCTCGTCGATGAGCAGTTCTTC
abundance: few; v_gene: TRBV6-4; d_gene: -; j_gene: TRBJ1-1; CDR3aa: CASSDGGGGNTEAFF; CDR3nt: TGTGCCAGCAGTGATGGGGGGGGTGGGAACACTGAAGCTTTCTTT
abundance: -; v_gene: TRBV18; d_gene: TRBD1; j_gene: TRBJ2-5; CDR3aa: CASSLDRWETQYF; CDR3nt: TGTGCCAGCTCACTGGACAGGTGGGAGACCCAGTACTTC
abundance: -; v_gene: TRBV2; d_gene: -; j_gene: TRBJ1-2; CDR3aa: CASSLGVNYGYTF; CDR3nt: TGTGCCAGCAGCCTTGGAGTCAACTATGGCTACACCTTC
abundance: -; v_gene: TRBV5-4; d_gene: -; j_gene: TRBJ2-3; CDR3aa: CASSLAQLKRTANF; CDR3nt: TGTGCCAGCAGCTTGGCCCAGTTAAAAAGGACTGCGAATTTT
abundance: -; v_gene: TRBV30; d_gene: -; j_gene: TRBJ1-5; CDR3aa: CAWSVRGGDNQPQHF; CDR3nt: TGTGCCTGGAGTGTACGAGGAGGGGATAATCAGCCCCAGCATTTT
abundance: -; v_gene: TRBV6-5; d_gene: -; j_gene: TRBJ1-1; CDR3aa: CASSRRAEAFF; CDR3nt: TGTGCCAGCAGCCGACGGGCTGAAGCTTTCTTT
abundance: -; v_gene: TRBV6-5; d_gene: -; j_gene: TRBJ1-1; CDR3aa: CASSLEGLNTEAFF; CDR3nt: TGTGCCAGCAGTTTAGAGGGTTTGAACACTGAAGCTTTCTTT
abundance: -; v_gene: TRBV19; d_gene: -; j_gene: TRBJ1-1; CDR3aa: CASWGASFF; CDR3nt: TGTGCCAGTTGGGGCGCGTCTTTCTTT
abundance: -; v_gene: TRBV7-2; d_gene: -; j_gene: TRBJ1-1; CDR3aa: CASSGGSVNTEAFF; CDR3nt: TGTGCCAGCAGCGGAGGGTCGGTGAACACTGAAGCTTTCTTT
abundance: few; v_gene: TRBV9; d_gene: TRBD1; j_gene: TRBJ2-5; CDR3aa: CASSDRGQETQYF; CDR3nt: TGTGCCAGCAGCGACAGGGGGCAAGAGACCCAGTACTTC
abundance: -; v_gene: TRBV5-1; d_gene: -; j_gene: TRBJ1-2; CDR3aa: CASSLAGVDYGYTF; CDR3nt: TGCGCCAGCAGCTTGGCAGGGGTTGACTATGGCTACACCTTC
abundance: -; v_gene: TRBV5-1; d_gene: TRBD2; j_gene: TRBJ2-3; CDR3aa: CASSLPTSGGHSTDTQYF; CDR3nt: TGCGCCAGCAGCTTGCCCACTAGCGGGGGGCATAGCACAGATACGCAGTATTTT
abundance: few; v_gene: TRBV20-1; d_gene: -; j_gene: TRBJ1-6; CDR3aa: CSASPSQARMQSPLHF; CDR3nt: TGCAGTGCTAGTCCTTCACAGGCGCGGATGCAGTCACCCCTCCACTTT
abundance: -; v_gene: TRBV11-2; d_gene: -; j_gene: TRBJ2-7; CDR3aa: CASSLVAGGGSYEQYF; CDR3nt: TGTGCCAGCAGCTTAGTTGCAGGCGGAGGGTCCTACGAGCAGTACTTC
abundance: -; v_gene: TRBV9; d_gene: TRBD1; j_gene: TRBJ2-7; CDR3aa: CASSGGTGGTSYEQYF; CDR3nt: TGTGCCAGCAGCGGTGGGACAGGTGGGACTTCCTACGAGCAGTACTTC
abundance: -; v_gene: TRBV7-2; d_gene: TRBD1; j_gene: TRBJ1-2; CDR3aa: CASSKDRGYGYTF; CDR3nt: TGTGCCAGCAGCAAGGACAGGGGCTATGGCTACACCTTC
abundance: -; v_gene: TRBV28; d_gene: -; j_gene: TRBJ2-7; CDR3aa: CASSLVSSGQYF; CDR3nt: TGTGCCAGCAGTTTAGTCTCTTCCGGGCAGTACTTC
abundance: -; v_gene: TRBV3-1/TRBV3-2; d_gene: -; j_gene: TRBJ1-1; CDR3aa: CASSRTGFAAFF; CDR3nt: TGTGCCAGCAGCCGCACAGGGTTTGCGGCTTTCTTT
abundance: -; v_gene: TRBV24-1; d_gene: TRBD1; j_gene: TRBJ1-2; CDR3aa: CATAQGAGGYTF; CDR3nt: TGTGCCACCGCACAGGGGGCGGGTGGCTACACCTTC